This T cell receptor beta chain was sequenced for a study of T cell repertoires in cytomegalovirus infection. Study-level points and caveats: HLA-C-restricted CMV-specific TCR beta clonotypes were dominant in the ex vivo response.

This clonotype was seen many times. Its specificity is unknown. MiXCR was run by TCRdb on the reads, yielding one entry per CDR3 protein. The table has approximately 1,000,000 distinct CDR3 sequences, about 33% seen once; the top ten hold 13%. CDR1 is SEHNR, CDR2 FQNEAQ, per germline (reference sequence). Unmatched junction bases numbered 4, after V lost 3 bases and J lost 4 bases. This CDR3 is 14 amino acids long. The rearrangement joins TRBV7-9 to TRBJ1-2; TRBD1 aligns across 8 bases. Sequenced material: cultured CD8+ T cells from PBMCs, taken from culture after CMV antigen stimulation. The TCR comes from a human donor in good health (CMV status not recorded). Some clones in this sample may be carry-over from other donors' samples. CDR3 residues: CASSFPGQAYGYTF. The CDR3 nucleotides read TGTGCCAGCAGCTTTCCGGGACAGGCCTATGGCTACACCTTC.